Sequencing of this T cell receptor (beta chain) was carried out in a study of blood T cell repertoires in COVID-19. The germline CDR1 and CDR2 sequences are SGHTA and FQGNSA. The CDR3 runs 17 residues. The V end was cut by 3 bases, the J end by 0 bases, with 15 bases between. Assay: immunoSEQ multiplex PCR; the TCRdb copy retains only in-frame clones and omits some. The repertoire holds about 310,000 clones, with 80% to 90% as singletons. The sequencing sample was made of PBMCs or T cells enriched from blood (not recorded which). This chain uses TRBV7-2 with TRBJ1-3, with D unresolved. This clonotype was sampled from a man between 25 and 39 years old who had recovered from COVID-19. CDR3 region: CASSFTIVQYSGNTIYF. The CDR3 coding sequence is TGTGCCAGCAGCTTCACGATAGTCCAATACTCTGGAAACACCATATATTTT.